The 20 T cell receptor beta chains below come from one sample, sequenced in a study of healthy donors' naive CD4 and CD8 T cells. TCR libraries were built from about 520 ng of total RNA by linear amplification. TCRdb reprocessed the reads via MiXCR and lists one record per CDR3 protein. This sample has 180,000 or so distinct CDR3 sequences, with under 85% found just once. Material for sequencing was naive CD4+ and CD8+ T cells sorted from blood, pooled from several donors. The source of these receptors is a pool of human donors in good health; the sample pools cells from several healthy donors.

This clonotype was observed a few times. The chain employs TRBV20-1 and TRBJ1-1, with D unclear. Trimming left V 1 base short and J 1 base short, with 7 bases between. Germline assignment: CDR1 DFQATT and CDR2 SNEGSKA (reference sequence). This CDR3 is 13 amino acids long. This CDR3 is CSARVVKNTEAFF. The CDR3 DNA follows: TGCAGTGCTAGAGTCGTCAAGAACACTGAAGCTTTCTTT.

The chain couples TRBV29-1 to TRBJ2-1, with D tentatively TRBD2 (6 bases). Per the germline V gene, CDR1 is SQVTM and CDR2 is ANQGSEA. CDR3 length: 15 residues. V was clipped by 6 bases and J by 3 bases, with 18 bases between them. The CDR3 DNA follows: TGCAGCGTCCACTCGTTGCGGGACCGCTACAATGAGCAGTTCTTC. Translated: CSVHSLRDRYNEQFF.

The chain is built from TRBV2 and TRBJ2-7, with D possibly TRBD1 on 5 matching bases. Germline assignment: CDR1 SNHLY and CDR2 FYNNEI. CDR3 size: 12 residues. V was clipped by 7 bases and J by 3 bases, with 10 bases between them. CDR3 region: CASTERGYEQYF. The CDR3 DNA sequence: TGTGCCAGCACAGAAAGGGGCTACGAGCAGTACTTC. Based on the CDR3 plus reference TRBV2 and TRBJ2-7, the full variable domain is EPEVTQTPSHQVTQMGQEVILRCVPISNHLYFYWYRQILGQKVEFLVSFYNNEISEKSEIFDDQFSVERPDGSNFTLKIRSTKLEDSAMYFCASTERGYEQYFGPGTRLTVT.

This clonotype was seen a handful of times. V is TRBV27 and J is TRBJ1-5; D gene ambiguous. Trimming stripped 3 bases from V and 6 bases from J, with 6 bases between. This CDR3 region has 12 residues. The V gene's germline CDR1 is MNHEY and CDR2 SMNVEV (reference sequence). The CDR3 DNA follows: TGTGCCAGCAGTTTTTGGGGTCAGCCCCAGCATTTT. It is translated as CASSFWGQPQHF.

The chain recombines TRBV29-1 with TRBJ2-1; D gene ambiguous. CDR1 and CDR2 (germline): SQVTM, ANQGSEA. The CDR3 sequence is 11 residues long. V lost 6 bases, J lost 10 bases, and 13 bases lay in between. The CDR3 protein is CSVAKYQEQFF. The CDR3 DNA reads TGCAGCGTCGCTAAATACCAGGAGCAGTTCTTC.

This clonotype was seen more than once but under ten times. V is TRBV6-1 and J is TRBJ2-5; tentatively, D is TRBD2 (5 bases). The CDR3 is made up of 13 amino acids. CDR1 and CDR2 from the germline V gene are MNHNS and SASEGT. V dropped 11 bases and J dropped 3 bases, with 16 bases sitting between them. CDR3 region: CARGPGLEETQYF. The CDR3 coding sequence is TGTGCCCGCGGTCCGGGATTAGAAGAGACCCAGTACTTC.

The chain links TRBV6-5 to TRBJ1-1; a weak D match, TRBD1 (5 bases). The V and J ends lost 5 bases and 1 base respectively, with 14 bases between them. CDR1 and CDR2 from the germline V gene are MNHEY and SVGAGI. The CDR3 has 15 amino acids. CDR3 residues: CASSRRPGQNTEAFF. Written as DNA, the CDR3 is TGTGCCAGCAGTCGACGACCCGGACAGAACACTGAAGCTTTCTTT.

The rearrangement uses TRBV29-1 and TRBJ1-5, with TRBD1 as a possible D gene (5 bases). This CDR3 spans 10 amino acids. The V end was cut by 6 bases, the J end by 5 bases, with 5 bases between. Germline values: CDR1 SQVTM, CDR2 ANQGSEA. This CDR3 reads CSVGDQPQHF. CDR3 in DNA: TGCAGCGTAGGGGATCAGCCCCAGCATTTT.

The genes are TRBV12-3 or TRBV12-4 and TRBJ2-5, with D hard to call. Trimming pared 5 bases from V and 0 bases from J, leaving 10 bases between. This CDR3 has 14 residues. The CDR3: CASSLNIHQETQYF. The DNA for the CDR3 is TGTGCCAGCAGTCTAAACATACACCAAGAGACCCAGTACTTC.

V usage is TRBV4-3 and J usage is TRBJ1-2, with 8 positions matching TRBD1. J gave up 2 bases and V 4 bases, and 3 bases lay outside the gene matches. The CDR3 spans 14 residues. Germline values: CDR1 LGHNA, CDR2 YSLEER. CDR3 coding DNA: TGCGCCAGCAGCCCAGGGGGCGAAAACTATGGCTACACCTTC. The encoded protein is CASSPGGENYGYTF.

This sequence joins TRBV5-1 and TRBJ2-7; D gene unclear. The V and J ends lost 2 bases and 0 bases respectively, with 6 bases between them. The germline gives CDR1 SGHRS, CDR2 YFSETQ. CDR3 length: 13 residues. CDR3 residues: CASSFASSYEQYF. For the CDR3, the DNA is TGCGCCAGCAGCTTCGCTAGCTCCTACGAGCAGTACTTC.

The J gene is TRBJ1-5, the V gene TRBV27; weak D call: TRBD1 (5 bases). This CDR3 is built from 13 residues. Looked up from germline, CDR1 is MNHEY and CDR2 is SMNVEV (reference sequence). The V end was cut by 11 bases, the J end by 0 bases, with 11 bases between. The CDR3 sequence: CASGHFSNQPQHF. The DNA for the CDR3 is TGTGCCTCCGGACACTTTAGCAATCAGCCCCAGCATTTT.

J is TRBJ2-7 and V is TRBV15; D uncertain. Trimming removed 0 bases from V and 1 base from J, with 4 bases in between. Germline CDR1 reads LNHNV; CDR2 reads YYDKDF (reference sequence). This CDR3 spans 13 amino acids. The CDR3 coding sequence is TGTGCCACCAGCAGAGATAGTTCCTACGAGCAGTACTTC. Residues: CATSRDSSYEQYF. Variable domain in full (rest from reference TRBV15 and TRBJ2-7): DAMVIQNPRYQVTQFGKPVTLSCSQTLNHNVMYWYQQKSSQAPKLLFHYYDKDFNNEADTPDNFQSRRPNTSFCFLDIRSPGLGDTAMYLCATSRDSSYEQYFGPGTRLTVT.

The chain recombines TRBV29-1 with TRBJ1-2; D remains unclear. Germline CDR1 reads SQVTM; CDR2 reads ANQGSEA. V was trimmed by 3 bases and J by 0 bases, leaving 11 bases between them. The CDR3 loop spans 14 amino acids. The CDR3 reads CSVDDDGANYGYTF. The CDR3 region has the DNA TGCAGCGTTGATGACGACGGTGCTAACTATGGCTACACCTTC.

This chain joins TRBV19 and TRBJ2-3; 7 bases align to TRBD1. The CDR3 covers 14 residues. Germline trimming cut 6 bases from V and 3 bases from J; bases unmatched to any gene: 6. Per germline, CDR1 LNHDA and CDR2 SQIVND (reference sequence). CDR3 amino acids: CASSRQGVTDTQYF. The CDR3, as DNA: TGTGCCAGTAGCCGACAGGGAGTAACAGATACGCAGTATTTT.

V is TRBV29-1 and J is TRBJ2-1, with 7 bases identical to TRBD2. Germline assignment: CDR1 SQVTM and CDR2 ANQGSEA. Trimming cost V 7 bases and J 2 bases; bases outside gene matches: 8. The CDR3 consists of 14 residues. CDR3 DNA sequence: TGCAGCGCGGCAAAAGCGGGAACCTACAATGAGCAGTTCTTC. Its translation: CSAAKAGTYNEQFF.

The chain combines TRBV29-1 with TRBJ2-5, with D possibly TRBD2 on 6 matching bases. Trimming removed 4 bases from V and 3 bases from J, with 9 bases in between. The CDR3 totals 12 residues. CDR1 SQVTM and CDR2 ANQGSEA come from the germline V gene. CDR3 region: CSVVSGEETQYF. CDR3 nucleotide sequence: TGCAGCGTTGTCTCGGGGGAAGAGACCCAGTACTTC.

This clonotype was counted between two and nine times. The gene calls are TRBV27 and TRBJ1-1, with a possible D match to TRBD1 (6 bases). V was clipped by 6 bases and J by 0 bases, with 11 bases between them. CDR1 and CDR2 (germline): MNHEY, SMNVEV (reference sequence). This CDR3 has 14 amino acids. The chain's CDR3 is CASRPGHLNTEAFF. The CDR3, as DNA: TGTGCCAGCAGGCCGGGACACTTGAACACTGAAGCTTTCTTT.

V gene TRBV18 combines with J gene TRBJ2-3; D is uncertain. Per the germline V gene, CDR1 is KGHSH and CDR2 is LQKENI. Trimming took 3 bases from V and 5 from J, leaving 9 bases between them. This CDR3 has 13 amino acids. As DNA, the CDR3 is TGTGCCAGCTCACCGCCTCCAGGAGATACGCAGTATTTT. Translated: CASSPPPGDTQYF.

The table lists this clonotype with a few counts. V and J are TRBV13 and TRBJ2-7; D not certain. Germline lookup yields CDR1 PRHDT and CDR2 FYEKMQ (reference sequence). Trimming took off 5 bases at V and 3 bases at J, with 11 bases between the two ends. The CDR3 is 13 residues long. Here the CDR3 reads CASSSWANYEQYF. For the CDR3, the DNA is TGTGCCAGCAGCAGCTGGGCGAACTACGAGCAGTACTTC.